The 4 T cell receptor beta chains reported below all come from one sample, sequenced in a study of cytomegalovirus exposure and HLA in healthy donors. Amplification used 60 Vbeta primers and 13 Jbeta primers. Measured with immunoSEQ multiplex PCR; TCRdb has only the in-frame clones, and not every one. Its listing shows tens of thousands of clones. Sequencing input: PBMCs. The source of these receptors is a woman aged 25 to 39 in good health and CMV-seronegative.

V usage is TRBV9 and J usage is TRBJ2-7; 9 bases are a match to TRBD1. The CDR3 extends over 15 amino acids. Germline CDR1 reads SGDLS; CDR2 reads YYNGEE. V was clipped by 4 bases and J by 1 base; unmatched bases: 6. The CDR3 DNA reads TGTGCCAGCAGCTGGGGGACAGGGATTTCCTACGAGCAGTACTTC. It translates to CASSWGTGISYEQYF. Together with reference TRBV9 and TRBJ2-7, the CDR3 gives the full variable domain: DSGVTQTPKHLITATGQRVTLRCSPRSGDLSVYWYQQSLDQGLQFLIQYYNGEERAKGNILERFSAQQFPDLHSELNLSSLELGDSALYFCASSWGTGISYEQYFGPGTRLTVT.

The chain uses TRBV4-2 and TRBJ2-1, with TRBD2 matching over 8 bases. Germline V gives CDR1 LGHNA, CDR2 YNFKEQ. The CDR3 has 16 amino acids. After removal of 7 bases from V and 6 bases from J, the junction contained 14 bases not matched to a gene. CDR3 protein: CASTPTGRGGLNEQFF. CDR3 in DNA: TGTGCCAGCACCCCGACCGGACGGGGGGGCCTCAATGAGCAGTTCTTC.

The chain has TRBV5-4 and TRBJ2-7; unclear D gene. The V gene lost 4 bases and the J gene lost 3 bases, with 14 bases spanning the gap. CDR3 length: 14 amino acids. Germline V gives CDR1 SGHNT, CDR2 YYREEE (reference sequence). This chain's CDR3 is CASSLTVLDYEQYF. CDR3 bases: TGTGCCAGCAGCCTAACAGTCCTTGACTACGAGCAGTACTTC.

The chain has TRBV28 and TRBJ1-2; 9 nucleotides match TRBD1. Germline V CDR1 and CDR2: MDHEN, SYDVKM. With 5 bases clipped from V and 6 bases from J, the junction kept 4 bases outside the gene matches. This CDR3 region has 13 residues. The CDR3 DNA sequence: TGTGCCAGCAGTCTACAGGGGGCTAATGGCTACACCTTC. This sequence encodes CASSLQGANGYTF.